These T cell receptor beta chains were read from a single sample in a study of blood T cell repertoires in COVID-19. The method was immunoSEQ multiplex PCR; TCRdb's version includes in-frame clones alone and lacks a portion of them. The data show around 260,000 clones, roughly 91% seen once. Material for sequencing was peripheral blood. These TCRs come from a man aged 25-45 years with acute or convalescent COVID-19. CDR3s include the opening cysteine and the closing phenylalanine or tryptophan. A D gene is named only where the DNA matches it firmly. Size is omitted from some rows. Given values are once, few, many or a class for expanded clones.

clone_size j_call d_call v_call cdr3_aa cdr3_nt
. TRBJ1-2 . TRBV5-6 CASSLKFRPGSIDGYTF TGTGCCAGCAGCTTGAAATTTCGTCCGGGTAGCATTGATGGCTACACCTTC
. TRBJ2-7 TRBD1 TRBV7-2 CASSLAGQLYEQYF TGTGCCAGCAGCTTAGCGGGACAGCTATACGAGCAGTACTTC
. TRBJ1-1 TRBD1 TRBV18 CASSPGGQAPTEAFF TGTGCCAGCTCACCGGGCGGACAGGCTCCCACTGAAGCTTTCTTT
. TRBJ1-6 TRBD1 TRBV28 CASGQDRDRNSPLHF TGTGCCAGCGGACAAGACCGGGACAGAAATTCACCCCTCCACTTT
. TRBJ2-1 TRBD1 TRBV28 CASRGAGTGTYEQFF TGTGCCAGCAGGGGGGCCGGGACAGGGACCTATGAGCAGTTCTTC
. TRBJ2-2 . TRBV6-5 CASSQGPVAGELFF TGTGCCAGCAGTCAGGGCCCTGTCGCCGGGGAGCTGTTTTTT
. TRBJ1-1 . TRBV19 CASIRPGQKNTEAFF TGTGCCAGTATTCGCCCGGGACAAAAGAACACTGAAGCTTTCTTT
. TRBJ2-1 TRBD2 TRBV2 CASSPSGLAQREQFF TGTGCCAGCAGTCCCTCCGGACTAGCCCAGAGGGAGCAGTTCTTC
. TRBJ1-5 . TRBV28 CASSLNRWGPFEPQHF TGTGCCAGCAGTTTAAATCGATGGGGGCCCTTCGAGCCCCAGCATTTT
. TRBJ1-1 TRBD1 TRBV10-1 CASSVGGDISEAFF TGCGCCAGCAGTGTAGGGGGCGATATCTCTGAAGCTTTCTTT
few TRBJ1-1 . TRBV5-1 CASSGEGRWNTEAFF TGCGCCAGCAGCGGGGAGGGGCGGTGGAACACTGAAGCTTTCTTT